This T cell receptor beta chain was retrieved from a study of OX40 agonist ivuxolimab in advanced cancers. Overall study context: Patients with hepatocellular carcinoma, melanoma, renal cell or head and neck cancer made up the dose-escalation patients. The dose-escalation cohort was just under 85% male, with a mean age of around 60 years, ranging roughly 23 to 79.

Method: immunoSEQ multiplex PCR; TCRdb's copy keeps in-frame clones and lacks some. This sample carries roughly 150,000 clones, around 94% of them seen once, and the ten largest clones take about 0.31%. Study observations and caveats: No antigen was identified for the clonally expanded peripheral T cells.

Comments on this clone: Its antigen is unidentified.

Trimming stripped 4 bases from V and 4 bases from J, with 17 bases between. Germline V gives CDR1 SGHNT, CDR2 YYREEE (reference sequence). The CDR3 spans 15 residues. The sequencing here drew on CD4+ or CD8+ T cells sorted from blood, taken in a trial of the OX40 agonist ivuxolimab. V is TRBV5-4 and J is TRBJ1-2; possibly TRBD1 for D (6 bases). The source is an adult with an advanced solid tumor such as melanoma, head and neck, liver or kidney cancer. The CDR3 DNA sequence: TGTGCCAGCAGCCTAGATTTTGGAGGGGGCTATGGCTACACCTTC. As protein: CASSLDFGGGYGYTF.